Below, one TCR beta chain is given with its context. Its antigen is as yet unknown. The stimulus was an HIV-1 Gag 15-mer peptide pool, about 1 ug/peptide/mL. CD40L/CD69 double-negative CD45RO-high memory CD4+ T cells were collected. The data were taken from a study of persistence of HIV-infected CD4 T cells. Study results and caveats: Proviral oligoclonality tracked with TCR oligoclonality within the same sorted cells. Compared with CD3/CD28-stimulated cells, CMV- and Gag-responding cells showed lower TCRbeta richness.

Trimming shortened V by 7 bases and J by 5 bases, and 8 bases separated the two germline ends. In germline, CDR1 is SNHLY, CDR2 FYNNEI. The CDR3 contains 12 residues. The libraries were made with immunoSEQ version 4 in survey mode. Only in-frame clones appear in the TCRdb table, and some are missing; sequencing was by immunoSEQ multiplex PCR. The repertoire includes around 60,000 clones, approximately 75% of them detected once, and about 1.5% sits in the top ten. The clonotype originates from an adult man with HIV who was CMV-seropositive. The source material was CD4+ T cells sorted from PBMCs after roughly 17-hour stimulation, sampled from a patient who received antiretroviral therapy. The chain couples TRBV2 to TRBJ2-2; no clear D gene. CDR3 bases: TGTGCCAGCAAGATAAGAACCGGGGAGCTGTTTTTT. It encodes CASKIRTGELFF.